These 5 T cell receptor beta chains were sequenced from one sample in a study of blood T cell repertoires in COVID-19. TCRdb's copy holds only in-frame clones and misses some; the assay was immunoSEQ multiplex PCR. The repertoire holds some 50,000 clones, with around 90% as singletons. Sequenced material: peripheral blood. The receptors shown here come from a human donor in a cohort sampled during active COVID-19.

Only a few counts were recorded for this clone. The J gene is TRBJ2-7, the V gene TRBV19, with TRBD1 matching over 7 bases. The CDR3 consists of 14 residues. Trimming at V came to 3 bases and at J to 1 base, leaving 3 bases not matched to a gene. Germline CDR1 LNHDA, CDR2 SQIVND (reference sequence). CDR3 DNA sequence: TGTGCCAGTAGTATTGGACAGGAATCCTACGAGCAGTACTTC. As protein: CASSIGQESYEQYF.

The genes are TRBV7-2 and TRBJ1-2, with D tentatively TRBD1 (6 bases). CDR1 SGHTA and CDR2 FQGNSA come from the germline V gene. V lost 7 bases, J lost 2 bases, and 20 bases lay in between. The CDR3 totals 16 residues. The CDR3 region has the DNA TGTGCCAGCACCCCCCAGGGAGGGGGAGTGAACTATGGCTACACCTTC. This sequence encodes CASTPQGGGVNYGYTF.

CDR3 region: CASSLRQGVDTQYF. Here the CDR3 DNA reads TGTGCCAGCAGCTTAAGACAGGGCGTGGATACGCAGTATTTT. The chain recombines TRBV11-3 with TRBJ2-3, with TRBD1 identical over 7 bases. Looked up from germline, CDR1 is SGHNT and CDR2 is YENEEA. V dropped 2 bases and J dropped 6; count of bases not matched to a gene: 5. This CDR3 region has 14 residues.

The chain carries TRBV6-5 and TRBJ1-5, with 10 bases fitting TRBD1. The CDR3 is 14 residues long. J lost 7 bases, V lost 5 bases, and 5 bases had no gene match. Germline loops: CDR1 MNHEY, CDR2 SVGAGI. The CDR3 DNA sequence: TGTGCCAGCAGTCTGACAGGGGGCGACCAGCCCCAGCATTTT. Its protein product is CASSLTGGDQPQHF.

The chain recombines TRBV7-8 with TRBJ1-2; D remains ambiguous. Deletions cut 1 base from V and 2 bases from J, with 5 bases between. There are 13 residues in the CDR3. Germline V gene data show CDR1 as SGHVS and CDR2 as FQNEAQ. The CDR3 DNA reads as TGTGCCAGCAGCTTAGAGAGGAACTATGGCTACACCTTC. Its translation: CASSLERNYGYTF.